The 15 T cell receptor beta chains listed next were all sequenced from one sample in a study of cytomegalovirus exposure and HLA in healthy donors. Primers: 60 Vbeta forward and 13 Jbeta reverse. Using immunoSEQ multiplex PCR, the repertoire was profiled, and TCRdb retains in-frame clones only, with some absent. The table lists about 190,000 clones, 87% of them singletons. Input material: PBMCs. These receptors were taken from a boy aged 2 to 10 in good health and CMV-seronegative.

The J gene is TRBJ2-1, the V gene TRBV5-1; 8 bases are a match to TRBD2. The V gene's germline CDR1 is SGHRS and CDR2 YFSETQ. This CDR3 has 15 residues. Unmatched junction bases numbered 7, after V lost 0 bases and J lost 8 bases. The CDR3 region is CASSLATGGADEQFF. CDR3 in DNA: TGCGCCAGCAGCTTGGCTACCGGGGGGGCCGATGAGCAGTTCTTC.

The chain has TRBV7-2 and TRBJ1-2; D is unclear. CDR3 length equals 14 residues. Trimming shortened V by 2 bases and J by 4 bases, and 11 bases separated the two germline ends. The germline V gene encodes CDR1 SGHTA and CDR2 FQGNSA. The CDR3 DNA reads TGTGCCAGCAGCTTAAATGCGGCCTCCTATGGCTACACCTTC. It codes for CASSLNAASYGYTF.

The chain is built from TRBV7-9 and TRBJ2-5; TRBD1 is a possible D gene (6 bases). V was trimmed by 2 bases and J by 4 bases, leaving 8 bases between them. The CDR3 is 13 amino acids. Germline CDR1 SEHNR, CDR2 FQNEAQ (reference sequence). CDR3 loop: CASSLQGTETQYF. The CDR3 DNA is TGTGCCAGCAGCTTACAGGGGACAGAGACCCAGTACTTC.

The genes are TRBV5-4 and TRBJ2-1; 8 positions agree with TRBD2. The V segment lost 1 base and the J segment 14 bases; nucleotides outside the gene matches: 17. Germline loops: CDR1 SGHNT, CDR2 YYREEE (reference sequence). The length of the CDR3 is 16 residues. CDR3 DNA: TGTGCCAGCAGCTTGAGTTCCGCCGAACCGGGACTAGAGGAGTTCTTC. Amino acids: CASSLSSAEPGLEEFF.

The chain recombines TRBV28 with TRBJ2-5; D might be TRBD2 (6 bases). V was clipped by 4 bases and J by 3 bases, with 18 bases between them. Germline V CDR1 and CDR2: MDHEN, SYDVKM. The CDR3 runs 16 residues. The DNA of the CDR3 is TGTGCCAGCAGTTGCCAAGGCGGGGCGGAAGAAGAGACCCAGTACTTC. It is translated as CASSCQGGAEEETQYF.

Only one count was recorded for this clone. The chain carries TRBV5-1 and TRBJ2-2; 10 bases are a match to TRBD2. Germline assignment: CDR1 SGHRS and CDR2 YFSETQ. The CDR3 has 15 amino acids. V was pared by 4 bases and J by 3 bases, with 3 bases of the junction left unmatched. The CDR3 reads CASSQGLADTGELFF. DNA for the CDR3: TGCGCCAGCAGCCAAGGACTAGCGGACACCGGGGAGCTGTTTTTT. Drawing the rest from reference TRBV5-1 and TRBJ2-2, the complete variable domain is KAGVTQTPRYLIKTRGQQVTLSCSPISGHRSVSWYQQTPGQGLQFLFEYFSETQRNKGNFPGRFSGRQFSNSRSEMNVSTLELGDSALYLCASSQGLADTGELFFGEGSRLTVL.

CDR3 nucleotides: TGTGCCTGGAGTGCAGCGAGATTCTCGACGGGAAACGAGCAGTACTTC. This encodes CAWSAARFSTGNEQYF. The chain joins TRBV30 to TRBJ2-7; maybe TRBD2 (5 bases). Germline V CDR1 and CDR2: GTSNPN, SVGIG (reference sequence). V lost 1 base and J lost 5, with 21 bases in between. The CDR3 has 16 residues.

The V and J genes are TRBV6-1 and TRBJ1-2; 9 positions match TRBD1. Germline CDR1 reads MNHNS; CDR2 reads SASEGT. With 6 bases clipped from V and 4 bases from J, the junction kept 6 bases outside the gene matches. The CDR3 contains 14 residues. CDR3: CASRAPGQGYGYTF. Written as DNA, the CDR3 is TGTGCCAGCAGGGCCCCGGGACAGGGCTATGGCTACACCTTC.

CDR3 protein: CASSQNFGAGEYF. The CDR3 DNA sequence: TGCGCCAGCAGCCAAAACTTTGGCGCAGGGGAGTACTTC. The chain recombines TRBV5-1 with TRBJ2-7; weak D call: TRBD1 (6 bases). The CDR3 contains 13 residues. Germline V gives CDR1 SGHRS, CDR2 YFSETQ. Trimming cost V 4 bases and J 11 bases, with 19 bases left between them. Filled out from reference TRBV5-1 and TRBJ2-7, the complete variable domain reads KAGVTQTPRYLIKTRGQQVTLSCSPISGHRSVSWYQQTPGQGLQFLFEYFSETQRNKGNFPGRFSGRQFSNSRSEMNVSTLELGDSALYLCASSQNFGAGEYFGPGTRLTVT.

The chain has TRBV11-2 and TRBJ1-3; D may be TRBD1 (5 bases). Germline V gene sequence: CDR1 SGHAT, CDR2 FQNNGV. V lost 2 bases and J 2 bases, leaving 13 bases between the germline ends. The CDR3 runs 16 residues. The CDR3 loop reads CASSLIRDQPGNTIYF. The CDR3 nucleotides read TGTGCCAGCAGCTTAATCAGGGATCAACCTGGAAACACCATATATTTT.

This clone came up a few times. The V gene is TRBV4-1, the J gene TRBJ2-3; D may be TRBD2 (6 bases). Germline V CDR1 and CDR2: MGHRA, YSYEKL. Trimming removed 0 bases from V and 1 base from J, with 8 bases in between. This CDR3 comprises 15 residues. Here the CDR3 reads CASSQDQRGTDTQYF. CDR3 in DNA: TGCGCCAGCAGCCAAGATCAGCGGGGCACAGATACGCAGTATTTT.

The table lists this clone with a few counts. The rearrangement joins TRBV5-6 to TRBJ2-1; D not certain. Trimming removed 3 bases at V and 12 bases at J, with 16 bases between. CDR1 SGHDT and CDR2 YYEEEE come from the germline V gene. The CDR3 has 13 amino acids. CDR3 amino acids: CASSSRLQMGQFF. The CDR3 DNA follows: TGTGCCAGCAGCTCCAGGCTTCAAATGGGGCAGTTCTTC.

This chain connects TRBV27 to TRBJ2-3; the match to TRBD1 covers 8 bases. With V trimmed by 4 bases and J by 0 bases, 6 bases remained unmatched. CDR1 and CDR2 from the germline V gene are MNHEY and SMNVEV (reference sequence). This CDR3 is built from 16 residues. In DNA form, the CDR3 reads TGTGCCAGCAGTTCACAGGGGGGAACTAGCACAGATACGCAGTATTTT. Translating gives CASSSQGGTSTDTQYF.

The chain combines TRBV6-4 with TRBJ1-6; 7 bases are a match to TRBD1. Germline V lookup: CDR1 MRHNA, CDR2 SNTAGT. CDR3 length: 15 residues. V shed 0 bases and J 10 bases; nucleotides not matched to a gene: 6. The CDR3 nucleotides read TGTGCCAGCAGTGACTCGCCGGACAGGAACTCACCCCTCCACTTT. Protein sequence: CASSDSPDRNSPLHF.

V usage is TRBV7-9 and J usage is TRBJ2-2, with TRBD1 matching 8 bases. Per the germline V gene, CDR1 is SEHNR and CDR2 is FQNEAQ (reference sequence). V shed 5 bases, J shed 4 bases, and the junction held 6 bases outside the gene matches. This CDR3 has 15 amino acids. The CDR3 sequence: CASSPRTGPTGELFF. Written as DNA, the CDR3 is TGTGCCAGCAGCCCCCGGACAGGGCCCACCGGGGAGCTGTTTTTT.